The rows below give T cell receptor beta chains drawn from one sample of a study of blood T cell repertoires in COVID-19. Measured with immunoSEQ multiplex PCR; TCRdb has only the in-frame clones, and not every one. The sample carries 250,000 to 300,000 clones, approximately 91% recorded once. The sequenced sample consisted of PBMCs or T cells enriched from blood (not recorded which). The receptors here all came from a woman aged 40 to 50 with acute COVID-19. Both conserved end residues are part of each CDR3. A D gene is named only where the DNA matches it firmly. Clone size is shown for a subset of rows, as once, few, many or a class of expanded clone.

j_call | v_call | clone_size | d_call | cdr3_nt | cdr3_aa
TRBJ1-1 | TRBV5-1 | . | TRBD1 | TGCGCCAGCAGCTTGACAGGGGGCACTGAAGCTTTCTTT | CASSLTGGTEAFF
TRBJ1-1 | TRBV7-2 | . | . | TGTGCCAGCAGCCTCAATAGGGGTCTGAACACTGAAGCTTTCTTT | CASSLNRGLNTEAFF
TRBJ2-5 | TRBV9 | . | . | TGTGCCAGCAGCCATGCCACTGGAGTACCGGAGACCCAGTACTTC | CASSHATGVPETQYF
TRBJ2-7 | TRBV7-6 | . | TRBD1 | TGTGCCAGCAGCTCGAGGACAGGGTTGGGCGAGCAGTACTTC | CASSSRTGLGEQYF
TRBJ2-1 | TRBV9 | . | TRBD2 | TGTGCCAGCAGCCCTACTAGCGGGGAATACAATGAGCAGTTCTTC | CASSPTSGEYNEQFF
TRBJ1-1 | TRBV7-9 | . | TRBD1 | TGTGCCAGCAGCTCGACCACAGGGGTCTCTGAAGCTTTCTTT | CASSSTTGVSEAFF
TRBJ2-2 | TRBV4-2 | . | TRBD2 | TGTGCCAGCAGCCCGACGGAGGGGCGGGGGGCCCGTGCCGGGGAGCTGTTTTTT | CASSPTEGRGARAGELFF
TRBJ2-5 | TRBV2 | once | . | TGTGCCAGCAGTCGGGAGCTTCAAGAGACCCAGTACTTC | CASSRELQETQYF
TRBJ2-1 | TRBV30 | . | . | TGTGCCTGGAGTGTTATCCATGAGCAGTTCTTC | CAWSVIHEQFF
TRBJ2-5 | TRBV6-5 | few | . | TGTGCCAGCAGTATAGGGACAGCGCGGGGAGAGACCCAGTACTTC | CASSIGTARGETQYF
TRBJ2-5 | TRBV6-2/TRBV6-3 | . | . | TGTGCCAGCAGCCTGAGCGGGCGCCAAGAGACCCAGTACTTC | CASSLSGRQETQYF
TRBJ2-3 | TRBV1 | . | . | TGCACCAGCAGCCAAGATCCTCGCGGAGCGGGAGTCGAAGATACGCAGTATTTT | CTSSQDPRGAGVEDTQYF
TRBJ1-4 | TRBV7-9 | . | TRBD1 | TGTGCCAGCAGCCAGACAGGGTGGGTAGATGAAAAACTGTTTTTT | CASSQTGWVDEKLFF
TRBJ2-3 | TRBV15 | . | . | TGTGCCACCAGCAGAGGACGGGAATTCACAGATACGCAGTATTTT | CATSRGREFTDTQYF
TRBJ2-5 | TRBV3-1/TRBV3-2 | few | . | TGTGCCAGCAGCCAAGCGGGGTCACAAGAGACCCAGTACTTC | CASSQAGSQETQYF
TRBJ2-3 | TRBV2 | . | TRBD1 | TGTGCCAGCAAAACTAAAGGGACAGCCACAGATACGCAGTATTTT | CASKTKGTATDTQYF
TRBJ1-2 | TRBV24-1 | . | . | TGTGCCACCAGTCCGGGAGCCCTCGGTAGCGGCTACACCTTC | CATSPGALGSGYTF
TRBJ2-7 | TRBV6-5 | . | TRBD1 | TGTGCCAGCAGCTACAGGGGGAGCTCCTACGAGCAGTACTTC | CASSYRGSSYEQYF
TRBJ2-1 | TRBV7-2 | . | . | TGTGCCAGCAGCTTAGACAGAAGCTCCTACAATGAGCAGTTCTTC | CASSLDRSSYNEQFF
TRBJ1-1 | TRBV19 | . | TRBD1 | TGTGCCAGTAGGGAAGTACAGGGGGCTTTCACTGAAGCTTTCTTT | CASREVQGAFTEAFF
TRBJ1-2 | TRBV11-3 | . | TRBD1 | TGTGCCAGCAGCTTCGCCCAGGGGGGTTACAACTATGGCTACACCTTC | CASSFAQGGYNYGYTF
TRBJ1-4 | TRBV12-3/TRBV12-4 | . | . | TGTGCCAGCAGTTTCGAGGGAGCAAAACTGTTTTTT | CASSFEGAKLFF
TRBJ2-5 | TRBV5-4 | . | . | TGTGCCAGCAGCTTGGCCGGGGGGCGCGGGAACCAAGAGACCCAGTACTTC | CASSLAGGRGNQETQYF
TRBJ1-2 | TRBV2 | . | . | TGTGCCAGCAGTACACCTCTCGTAGACAACATTTCCAGTGGCTACACCTTC | CASSTPLVDNISSGYTF
TRBJ1-6 | TRBV2 | . | TRBD1 | TGTGCCAGCACGGTGGGGACAGGGGTGTCACCCCTCCACTTT | CASTVGTGVSPLHF
TRBJ1-3 | TRBV19 | . | . | TGTGCCACCGCGAACAGGGAGATCGGAAACACCATATATTTT | CATANREIGNTIYF
TRBJ2-2 | TRBV6-5 | . | . | TGTGCCAGCAGTTACCAGTGGGGGGAGCTGTTTTTT | CASSYQWGELFF
TRBJ2-3 | TRBV7-7 | . | TRBD2 | TGTGCTAGCAGCTTAGGGACTAGCGGGTCCACAGATACGCAGTATTTT | CASSLGTSGSTDTQYF
TRBJ1-1 | TRBV2 | . | TRBD1 | TGTGCCAGCAGAAAACAGGGGGCGGGGGTCACTGAAGCTTTCTTT | CASRKQGAGVTEAFF
TRBJ2-1 | TRBV5-1 | . | . | TGCGCCAGCAGCTTGGGTGGGCCGAATGAGCAGTTCTTC | CASSLGGPNEQFF
TRBJ1-1 | TRBV27 | once | . | TGTGCCAGCAGTTCGACATGGAACACTGAAGCTTTCTTT | CASSSTWNTEAFF